This entry is about one TCR beta chain. This entry comes from a study of patients and donors after allogeneic stem cell transplantation. There are 14 residues in the CDR3. With 3 bases removed from V and 4 bases from J, the gap between germline ends came to 10 bases. TCRdb reprocessed the RT-PCR reads with MiXCR, giving one entry per CDR3 protein. The sample shows about a million distinct CDR3 sequences, roughly 17% of them seen only once. Sequencing used blood, either unsorted or a sorted T cell fraction (not recorded which). This receptor was identified in a human donor who was either an allogeneic HSCT recipient or a stem cell or donor lymphocyte infusion donor (not recorded which). It is not recorded whose cells these are; they may come from a transplant donor. The chain links TRBV12-3 or TRBV12-4 to TRBJ2-1, with a possible D match to TRBD1 (5 bases). Here the CDR3 DNA reads TGTGCCAGCAGTTTTTCTGGGGCGTACAATGAGCAGTTCTTC. It encodes CASSFSGAYNEQFF.